These T cell receptor beta chains were read from a single sample in a study of shared clonotypes between healthy human individuals. Assay: immunoSEQ multiplex PCR; the TCRdb copy retains only in-frame clones and omits some. The sample contains about 450,000 clones, 65% to 80% of which appear only once. Source material: PBMCs. These receptors were obtained from a woman aged 40 to 50 in good health. Some clones in this sample may be carry-over from other donors' samples. CDR3s include the opening cysteine and the closing phenylalanine or tryptophan. Each record gives: clone size, D gene, V gene, J gene, CDR3 protein, CDR3 DNA. A D gene is named only where the DNA matches it firmly. Rows may omit the clone size; those that give it use once, few, many or a size class.

.	.	TRBV27	TRBJ1-1	CASSDATYRVSEAFF	TGTGCCAGCAGTGACGCGACTTATAGAGTATCTGAAGCTTTCTTT
few	.	TRBV14	TRBJ2-6	CASSLAGFAAGANVLTF	TGTGCCAGCAGCCTCGCAGGGTTTGCAGCTGGGGCCAACGTCCTGACTTTC
many	.	TRBV7-9	TRBJ2-1	CASSLWANRGNEQFF	TGTGCCAGCAGCTTATGGGCAAACCGGGGAAATGAGCAGTTCTTC
few	.	TRBV9	TRBJ2-2	CASSVRDVAAGELFF	TGTGCCAGCAGCGTCCGGGACGTAGCGGCTGGGGAGCTGTTTTTT
many	.	TRBV27	TRBJ1-5	CASSPRDNNQPQHF	TGTGCCAGCAGCCCCCGGGACAACAATCAGCCCCAGCATTTT
.	TRBD1	TRBV6-4	TRBJ2-3	CASSTNRQGTSTDTQYF	TGTGCCAGCAGTACAAACCGACAGGGGACAAGCACAGATACGCAGTATTTT
.	TRBD2	TRBV30	TRBJ2-1	CAWSRDPGLAGGYNEQFF	TGTGCCTGGAGTCGTGACCCGGGACTAGCGGGAGGGTACAATGAGCAGTTCTTC
.	.	TRBV6-1	TRBJ2-7	CASSAYTQGEQYF	TGTGCCAGCAGTGCCTACACCCAGGGGGAGCAGTACTTC
.	.	TRBV7-2	TRBJ2-7	CASSLTRSYEQYF	TGTGCCAGCAGCTTAACGAGGTCCTACGAGCAGTACTTC
many	.	TRBV7-6	TRBJ1-2	CASSLRQQYGYTF	TGTGCCAGCAGCTTAAGACAGCAATATGGCTACACCTTC
.	.	TRBV2	TRBJ1-3	CASRWEEIGNTIYF	TGTGCCAGCAGGTGGGAAGAAATAGGAAACACCATATATTTT
.	.	TRBV25-1	TRBJ1-3	CASSEAGASRNTIYF	TGTGCCAGCAGTGAGGCTGGTGCGTCAAGAAACACCATATATTTT
.	.	TRBV28	TRBJ2-7	CASRSGGQTREQYF	TGTGCCAGCAGGTCCGGCGGACAGACGCGCGAGCAGTACTTC
.	TRBD2	TRBV7-9	TRBJ2-1	CASSPSYGGGRYNEQFF	TGTGCCAGCAGCCCGTCATACGGGGGGGGTCGCTACAATGAGCAGTTCTTC
.	.	TRBV11-2	TRBJ2-7	CASSLAVVSYEQYF	TGTGCCAGCAGCTTAGCTGTCGTATCCTACGAGCAGTACTTC
once	.	TRBV7-2	TRBJ2-7	CASSFRTDYEQYF	TGTGCCAGCAGCTTTCGAACAGACTACGAGCAGTACTTC
.	.	TRBV15	TRBJ2-1	CAPPHRLRRFF	TGTGCCCCACCCCACCGCTTGAGGCGGTTCTTC
once	TRBD1	TRBV6-1	TRBJ1-5	CASSEPRTGTHQPQHF	TGTGCCAGCAGTGAACCTAGGACAGGGACCCATCAGCCCCAGCATTTT
many	TRBD1	TRBV27	TRBJ2-7	CASSQGATYEQYF	TGTGCCAGCAGCCAGGGGGCCACCTACGAGCAGTACTTC
.	.	TRBV6-1	TRBJ1-2	CASSEALARTGYGYTF	TGTGCCAGCAGTGAAGCGCTTGCCAGGACTGGCTATGGCTACACCTTC
.	.	TRBV5-1	TRBJ2-5	CASSLEQGWETQYF	TGCGCCAGCAGCTTGGAACAGGGTTGGGAGACCCAGTACTTC
many	.	TRBV6-1	TRBJ2-4	CASSEKAEGNIQYF	TGTGCCAGCAGTGAAAAGGCGGAGGGAAACATTCAGTACTTC
.	.	TRBV19	TRBJ1-3	CASTPRARRNTIYF	TGTGCCAGTACCCCGCGGGCCAGAAGAAACACCATATATTTT
.	.	TRBV5-6	TRBJ1-1	CASSFRAANTEAFF	TGTGCCAGCAGCTTCAGGGCAGCGAACACTGAAGCTTTCTTT
few	TRBD1	TRBV7-3	TRBJ1-5	CASSLTGHWDSDNQPQHF	TGTGCCAGCAGCTTAACGGGACATTGGGACAGCGACAATCAGCCCCAGCATTTT
.	TRBD1	TRBV7-2	TRBJ1-2	CASSFRTGNGYTF	TGTGCCAGCAGCTTTAGGACAGGGAATGGCTACACCTTC
.	.	TRBV28	TRBJ2-4	CASSLSQLSSADIQYF	TGTGCCAGCAGTTTATCCCAGCTCTCGTCGGCGGACATTCAGTACTTC
.	.	TRBV28	TRBJ1-4	CASSLSGSEKLFF	TGTGCCAGCAGTTTATCCGGGAGCGAAAAACTGTTTTTT
.	.	TRBV5-1	TRBJ1-1	CASSLQMNTEAFF	TGCGCCAGCAGCCTACAGATGAACACTGAAGCTTTCTTT
.	TRBD2	TRBV2	TRBJ2-5	CATTSGRGEETQYF	TGTGCCACTACTAGCGGGAGAGGGGAAGAGACCCAGTACTTC
.	.	TRBV11-2	TRBJ2-3	CASSLGQAASTDTQYF	TGTGCCAGCAGTTTGGGCCAGGCTGCTAGCACAGATACGCAGTATTTT
few	.	TRBV14	TRBJ1-1	CASSPPQGRSEAFF	TGTGCCAGCAGCCCCCCCCAAGGGCGGTCTGAAGCTTTCTTT
.	TRBD1	TRBV25-1	TRBJ2-3	CASSEYGGQGTSF	TGTGCCAGCAGTGAATATGGGGGACAGGGTACGAGTTTT
few	.	TRBV5-8	TRBJ2-3	CASSGGTRLDTQYF	TGTGCCAGCAGCGGCGGGACGCGCTTGGATACGCAGTATTTT
few	TRBD2	TRBV4-2	TRBJ2-3	CASSPRLATADTQYF	TGTGCCAGCAGCCCCCGACTAGCGACCGCAGATACGCAGTATTTT
.	TRBD2	TRBV7-3	TRBJ2-1	CASSTRGVSYNEQFF	TGTGCCAGCAGCACCCGGGGGGTCTCCTACAATGAGCAGTTCTTC
.	TRBD2	TRBV5-1	TRBJ2-2	CASNSGLLGTGELFF	TGCGCCAGCAATTCGGGACTACTGGGGACCGGGGAGCTGTTTTTT
.	TRBD2	TRBV18	TRBJ2-3	CASSPSSGSRLNTQYF	TGTGCCAGCTCACCGAGTAGCGGGAGTAGGTTGAATACGCAGTATTTT
.	TRBD1	TRBV5-6	TRBJ1-5	CASSSGTGLDNQPQHF	TGTGCCAGCAGCTCAGGGACAGGGCTAGACAATCAGCCCCAGCATTTT
.	.	TRBV21-1	TRBJ2-7	CASSKDVPGQGFPTDEQYF	TGTGCCAGCAGCAAAGATGTCCCGGGACAGGGGTTTCCCACTGACGAGCAGTACTTC
.	.	TRBV5-1	TRBJ2-7	CASSKSTGSVHEQYF	TGCGCCAGCAGCAAGTCGACAGGTTCTGTCCACGAGCAGTACTTC
.	.	TRBV6-1	TRBJ2-7	CASSWAPHEQYF	TGTGCCAGCAGTTGGGCCCCCCACGAGCAGTACTTC
.	.	TRBV28	TRBJ1-2	CASSLSVGVGYTF	TGTGCCAGCAGTTTATCGGTTGGGGTAGGCTACACCTTC
.	.	TRBV5-4	TRBJ1-2	CASSLDRLYGYTF	TGTGCCAGCAGCTTGGACAGGCTCTATGGCTACACCTTC
.	.	TRBV4-2	TRBJ1-3	CASSRSLDTIYF	TGTGCCAGCAGCCGCTCCCTCGACACCATATATTTT
.	.	TRBV28	TRBJ1-1	CASRMMNTEAFF	TGTGCCAGCAGGATGATGAACACTGAAGCTTTCTTT
.	.	TRBV10-3	TRBJ1-1	CAISESSRGRGEAFF	TGTGCCATCAGTGAGTCGAGTAGGGGAAGAGGTGAAGCTTTCTTT
.	.	TRBV2	TRBJ2-3	CASSVSGKPLEGQYF	TGTGCCAGCAGTGTCTCCGGGAAGCCCCTCGAGGGGCAGTATTTT
once	.	TRBV11-2	TRBJ2-7	CASSLSVDYSYEQYF	TGTGCCAGCAGCTTATCCGTGGACTATTCCTACGAGCAGTACTTC
.	.	TRBV2	TRBJ2-7	CASSEYRSEQYF	TGTGCCAGCAGTGAGTATCGGTCCGAGCAGTACTTC
.	.	TRBV9	TRBJ2-1	CASSVGSESYNEQFF	TGTGCCAGCAGCGTAGGTTCAGAATCCTACAATGAGCAGTTCTTC
.	.	TRBV29-1	TRBJ2-7	CSVVRDTGGYEQYF	TGCAGCGTGGTCCGGGACACTGGGGGTTACGAGCAGTACTTC
many	.	TRBV28	TRBJ2-4	CASSPLLLVAKNIQYF	TGTGCCAGCAGCCCCCTACTCCTGGTAGCCAAAAACATTCAGTACTTC
.	.	TRBV5-1	TRBJ2-5	CASSVGPQETQYF	TGCGCCAGCAGCGTCGGACCCCAGGAGACCCAGTACTTC
.	TRBD2	TRBV28	TRBJ2-3	CASSLGGLAGSTDTQYF	TGTGCCAGCAGTTTGGGGGGGCTAGCGGGGAGCACAGATACGCAGTATTTT